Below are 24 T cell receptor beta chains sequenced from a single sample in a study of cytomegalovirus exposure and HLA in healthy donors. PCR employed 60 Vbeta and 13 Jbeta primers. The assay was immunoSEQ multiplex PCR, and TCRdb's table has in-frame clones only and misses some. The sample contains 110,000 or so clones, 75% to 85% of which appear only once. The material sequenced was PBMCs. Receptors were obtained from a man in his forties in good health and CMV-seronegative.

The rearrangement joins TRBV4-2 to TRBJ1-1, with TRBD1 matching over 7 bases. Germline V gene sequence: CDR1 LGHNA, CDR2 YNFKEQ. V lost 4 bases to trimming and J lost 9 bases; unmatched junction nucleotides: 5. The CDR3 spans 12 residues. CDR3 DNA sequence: TGTGCCAGCAGCCCAGACAGGGTGCAAGCTTTCTTT. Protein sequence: CASSPDRVQAFF.

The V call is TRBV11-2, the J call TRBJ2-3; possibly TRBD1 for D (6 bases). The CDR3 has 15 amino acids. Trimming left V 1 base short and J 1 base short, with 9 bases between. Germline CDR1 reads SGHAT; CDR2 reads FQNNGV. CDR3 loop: CASSLAGHRTDTQYF. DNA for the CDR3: TGTGCCAGCAGCTTAGCGGGACACCGCACAGATACGCAGTATTTT.

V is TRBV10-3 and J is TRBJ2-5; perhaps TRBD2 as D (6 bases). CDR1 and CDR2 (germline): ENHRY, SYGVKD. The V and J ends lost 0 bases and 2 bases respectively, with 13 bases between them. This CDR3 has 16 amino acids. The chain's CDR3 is CAISESGSGVQETQYF. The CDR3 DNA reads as TGTGCCATCAGTGAGTCAGGTAGCGGCGTACAAGAGACCCAGTACTTC.

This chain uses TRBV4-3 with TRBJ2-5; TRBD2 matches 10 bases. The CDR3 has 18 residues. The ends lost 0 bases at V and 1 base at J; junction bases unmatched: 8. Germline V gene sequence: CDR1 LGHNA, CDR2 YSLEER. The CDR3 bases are TGCGCCAGCAGCCAAGAGAACTCCGGACTAGCGGCCCAAGAGACCCAGTACTTC. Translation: CASSQENSGLAAQETQYF.

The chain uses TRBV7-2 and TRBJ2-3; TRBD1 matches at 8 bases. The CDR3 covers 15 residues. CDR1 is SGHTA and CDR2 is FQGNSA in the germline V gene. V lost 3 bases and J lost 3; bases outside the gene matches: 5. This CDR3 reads CASSFTGGETDTQYF. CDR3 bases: TGTGCCAGCAGCTTTACAGGGGGAGAGACAGATACGCAGTATTTT.

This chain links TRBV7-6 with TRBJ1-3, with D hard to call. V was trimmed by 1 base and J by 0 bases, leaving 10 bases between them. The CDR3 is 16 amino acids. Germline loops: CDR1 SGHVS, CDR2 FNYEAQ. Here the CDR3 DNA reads TGTGCCAGCAGCTTAGAGCGGGTATACTCTGGAAACACCATATATTTT. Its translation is CASSLERVYSGNTIYF.

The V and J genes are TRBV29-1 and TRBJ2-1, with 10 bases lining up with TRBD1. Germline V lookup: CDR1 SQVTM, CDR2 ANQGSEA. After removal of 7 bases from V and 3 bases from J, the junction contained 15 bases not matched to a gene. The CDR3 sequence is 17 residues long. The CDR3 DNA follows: TGCAGCGCCCTGGGACAGGGGCCGTCCTCCTACTACAATGAGCAGTTCTTC. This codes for CSALGQGPSSYYNEQFF.

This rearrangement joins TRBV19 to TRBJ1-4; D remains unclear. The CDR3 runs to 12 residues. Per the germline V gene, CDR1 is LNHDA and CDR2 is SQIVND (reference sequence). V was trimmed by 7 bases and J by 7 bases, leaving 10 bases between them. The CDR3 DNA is TGTGCCAGTATAACCCAGTTTGAAAAACTGTTTTTT. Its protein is CASITQFEKLFF. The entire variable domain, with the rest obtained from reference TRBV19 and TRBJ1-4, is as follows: DGGITQSPKYLFRKEGQNVTLSCEQNLNHDAMYWYRQDPGQGLRLIYYSQIVNDFQKGDIAEGYSVSREKKESFPLTVTSAQKNPTAFYLCASITQFEKLFFGSGTQLSVL.

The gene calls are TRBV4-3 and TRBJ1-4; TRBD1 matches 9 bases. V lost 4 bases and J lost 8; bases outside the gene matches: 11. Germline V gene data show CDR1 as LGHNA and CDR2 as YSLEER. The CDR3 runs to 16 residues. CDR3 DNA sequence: TGCGCCAGCAGCCTCGAAAGTTCGGGACAGGGAGAAAAACTGTTTTTT. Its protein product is CASSLESSGQGEKLFF.

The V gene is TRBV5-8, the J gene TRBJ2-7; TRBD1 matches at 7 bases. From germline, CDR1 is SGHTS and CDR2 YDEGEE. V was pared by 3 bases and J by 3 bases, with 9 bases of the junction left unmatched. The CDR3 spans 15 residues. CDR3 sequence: CASSSWTGADYEQYF. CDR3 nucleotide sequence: TGTGCCAGCAGCTCTTGGACAGGTGCTGACTACGAGCAGTACTTC.

The CDR3 loop reads CASSQNASPLHF. The CDR3 bases are TGTGCCAGCAGTCAGAATGCTTCACCCCTCCACTTT. This rearrangement joins TRBV27 to TRBJ1-6; D is uncertain. Germline-derived CDR1 and CDR2 are MNHEY and SMNVEV (reference sequence). This CDR3 comprises 12 residues. Trimming removed 5 bases from V and 9 bases from J, with 8 bases in between.

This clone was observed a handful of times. The CDR3 is CASSAEGEQPQHF. CDR3 nucleotide sequence: TGTGCCAGCAGCGCAGAGGGGGAGCAGCCCCAGCATTTT. The V gene is TRBV9, the J gene TRBJ1-5; D is possibly TRBD1 (6 bases). CDR1 SGDLS and CDR2 YYNGEE come from the germline V gene. This CDR3 has 13 residues. Trimming took off 3 bases at V and 7 bases at J, with 11 bases between the two ends.

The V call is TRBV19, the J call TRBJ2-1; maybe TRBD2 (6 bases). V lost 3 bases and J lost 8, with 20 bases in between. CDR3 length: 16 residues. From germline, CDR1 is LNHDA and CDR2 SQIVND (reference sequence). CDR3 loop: CASSMTWQGGSHEQFF. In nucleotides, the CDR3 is TGTGCCAGTAGTATGACTTGGCAGGGAGGTTCGCATGAGCAGTTCTTC.

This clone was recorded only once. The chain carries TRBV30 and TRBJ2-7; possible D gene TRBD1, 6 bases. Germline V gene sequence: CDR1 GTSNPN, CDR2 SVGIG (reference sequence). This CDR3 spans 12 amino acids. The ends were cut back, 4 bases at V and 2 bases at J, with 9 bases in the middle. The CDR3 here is CAWTQGPYEQYF. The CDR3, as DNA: TGTGCCTGGACACAGGGCCCCTACGAGCAGTACTTC. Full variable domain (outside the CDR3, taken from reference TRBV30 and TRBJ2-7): SQTIHQWPATLVQPVGSPLSLECTVEGTSNPNLYWYRQAAGRGLQLLFYSVGIGQISSEVPQNLSASRPQDRQFILSSKKLLLSDSGFYLCAWTQGPYEQYFGPGTRLTVT.

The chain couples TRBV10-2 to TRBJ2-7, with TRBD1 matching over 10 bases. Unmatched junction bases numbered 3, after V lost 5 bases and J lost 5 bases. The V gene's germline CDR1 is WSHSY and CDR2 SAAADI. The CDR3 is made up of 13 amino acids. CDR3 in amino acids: CASSRDRGDEQYF. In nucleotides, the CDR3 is TGCGCCAGCAGTCGGGACAGGGGAGACGAGCAGTACTTC.

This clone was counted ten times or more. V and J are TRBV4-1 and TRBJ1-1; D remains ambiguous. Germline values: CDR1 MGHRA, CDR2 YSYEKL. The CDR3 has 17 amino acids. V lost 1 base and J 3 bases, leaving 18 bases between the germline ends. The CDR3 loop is CASSQGAKRGTDTEAFF. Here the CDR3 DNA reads TGCGCCAGCAGCCAAGGAGCGAAGCGGGGTACGGACACTGAAGCTTTCTTT.

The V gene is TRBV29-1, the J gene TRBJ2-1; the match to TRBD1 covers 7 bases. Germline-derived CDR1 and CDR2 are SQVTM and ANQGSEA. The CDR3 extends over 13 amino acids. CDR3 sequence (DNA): TGCGGTTCGACAGGGAAAATCTACAATGAGCAGTTCTTC. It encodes CGSTGKIYNEQFF.

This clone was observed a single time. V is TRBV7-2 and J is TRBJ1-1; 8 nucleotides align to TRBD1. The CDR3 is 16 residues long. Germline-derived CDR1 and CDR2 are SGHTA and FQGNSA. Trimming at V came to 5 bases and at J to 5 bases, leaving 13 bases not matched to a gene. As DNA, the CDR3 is TGTGCCAGCAGCCCCGCCGCGACAGGGGTTGGGACTGAAGCTTTCTTT. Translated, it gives CASSPAATGVGTEAFF.

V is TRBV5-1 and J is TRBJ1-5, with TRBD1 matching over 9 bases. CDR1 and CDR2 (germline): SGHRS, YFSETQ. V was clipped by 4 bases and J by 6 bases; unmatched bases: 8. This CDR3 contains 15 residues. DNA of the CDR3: TGCGCCAGCAGCGTGACAGGGGGAGTGACTCAGCCCCAGCATTTT. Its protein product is CASSVTGGVTQPQHF.

The DNA of the CDR3 is TGTGCCAGCCTTCGGACTAGCGGGAGGGCCACCAATGAGCAGTTCTTC. Its protein product is CASLRTSGRATNEQFF. V gene TRBV27 combines with J gene TRBJ2-1; 15 nucleotides align to TRBD2. CDR1 and CDR2 from the germline V gene are MNHEY and SMNVEV (reference sequence). This CDR3 is 16 amino acids long. With V trimmed by 8 bases and J by 6 bases, 8 bases remained unmatched.

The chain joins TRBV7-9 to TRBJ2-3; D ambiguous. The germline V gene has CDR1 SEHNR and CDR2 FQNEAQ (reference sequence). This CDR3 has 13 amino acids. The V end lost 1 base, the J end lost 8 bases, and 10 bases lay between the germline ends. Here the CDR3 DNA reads TGTGCCAGCAGCTTAGAGCCGTCGGGTACGCAGTATTTT. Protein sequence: CASSLEPSGTQYF.

The CDR3, as DNA: TGTGCCAGCAGCTTGGATCCTAGCGGGTCCTCCACAGATACGCAGTATTTT. This translates into CASSLDPSGSSTDTQYF. This chain uses TRBV5-4 with TRBJ2-3; 8 nucleotides line up with TRBD2. CDR3 length: 17 residues. Unmatched junction bases numbered 8, after V lost 0 bases and J lost 2 bases. Germline values: CDR1 SGHNT, CDR2 YYREEE (reference sequence).

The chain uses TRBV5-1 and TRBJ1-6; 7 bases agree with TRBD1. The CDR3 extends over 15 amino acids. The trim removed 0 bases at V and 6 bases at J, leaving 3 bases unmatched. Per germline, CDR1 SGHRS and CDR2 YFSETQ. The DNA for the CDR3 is TGCGCCAGCAGCTTGGGGGGGACAGTTAATTCACCCCTCCACTTT. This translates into CASSLGGTVNSPLHF.

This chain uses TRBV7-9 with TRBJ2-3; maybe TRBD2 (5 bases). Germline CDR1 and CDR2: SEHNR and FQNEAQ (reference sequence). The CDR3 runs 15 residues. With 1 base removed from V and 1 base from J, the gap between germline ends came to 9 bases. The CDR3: CASSLVGVRTDTQYF. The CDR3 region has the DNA TGTGCCAGCAGCTTAGTGGGAGTACGCACAGATACGCAGTATTTT.